This T cell receptor (beta chain) came from a study of cytomegalovirus exposure and HLA in healthy donors. About the research overall: Tens of millions of unique TCRs from HLA-typed donors were held in an early release of data. Notes on the study in general: Analyses of presence/absence relied on an assumption of roughly uniform sequencing depth across donors.

PCR amplification relied on 60 Vbeta primers (plus 13 Jbeta primers). Using immunoSEQ multiplex PCR, the repertoire was profiled, and TCRdb retains in-frame clones only, with some absent. Its listing shows 30,000 to 45,000 clones. Turning to this clone: No antigen is known for it.

V was shortened by 7 bases and J by 7 bases, with 14 bases between the two germline ends. This CDR3 contains 13 residues. Germline-derived CDR1 and CDR2 are WNHNN and SYGVQD (reference sequence). This receptor was taken from a man aged 40-50 years in good health and CMV-seropositive. The genes are TRBV10-1 and TRBJ1-5; D not certain. The source material was PBMCs. CDR3 sequence (DNA): TGCGCCAGCAAAAAGGAGGGAAGGCAGCCCCAGCATTTT. Protein product: CASKKEGRQPQHF.